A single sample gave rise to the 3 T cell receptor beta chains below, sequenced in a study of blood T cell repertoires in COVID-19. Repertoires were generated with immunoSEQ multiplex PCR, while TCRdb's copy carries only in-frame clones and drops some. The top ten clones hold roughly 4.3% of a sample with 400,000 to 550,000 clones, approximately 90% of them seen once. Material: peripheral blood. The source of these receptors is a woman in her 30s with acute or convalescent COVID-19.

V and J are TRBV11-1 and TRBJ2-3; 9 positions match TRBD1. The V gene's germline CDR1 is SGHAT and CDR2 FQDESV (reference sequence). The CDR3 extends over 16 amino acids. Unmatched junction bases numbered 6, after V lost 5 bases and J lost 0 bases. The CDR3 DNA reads TGTGCCAGCAGCGTAACAGGGGGCGGGAGCACAGATACGCAGTATTTT. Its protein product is CASSVTGGGSTDTQYF.

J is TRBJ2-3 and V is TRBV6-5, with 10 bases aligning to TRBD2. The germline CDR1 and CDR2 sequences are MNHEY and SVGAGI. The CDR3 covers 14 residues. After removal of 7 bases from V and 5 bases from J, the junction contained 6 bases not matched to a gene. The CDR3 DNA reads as TGTGCCAGCACCAGCGGGGGGGCCGGAGATACGCAGTATTTT. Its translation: CASTSGGAGDTQYF.

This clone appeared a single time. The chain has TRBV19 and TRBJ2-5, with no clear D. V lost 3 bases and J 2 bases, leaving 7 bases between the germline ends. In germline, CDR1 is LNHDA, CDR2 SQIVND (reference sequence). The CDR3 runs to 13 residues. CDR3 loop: CASSIEFQETQYF. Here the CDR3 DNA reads TGTGCCAGTAGTATTGAGTTTCAAGAGACCCAGTACTTC.